The entry that follows covers one T cell receptor (beta chain) sequence. The data stem from a study of T cells in localized non-small cell lung cancer. Measured with immunoSEQ multiplex PCR; TCRdb has only the in-frame clones, and not every one. The sample has roughly 30,000 clones; 88% are singletons. This clonotype originated in a woman aged 40-69 years with stage III lung adenocarcinoma. The sample here was peripheral blood mononuclear cells, taken before any cancer treatment.

The CDR3 here is CASSLGGENGYTF. Here the CDR3 DNA reads TGCGCCAGCAGCTTGGGGGGAGAGAATGGCTACACCTTC. The V gene is TRBV5-1, the J gene TRBJ1-2; D gene ambiguous. V was cut by 0 bases and J by 6 bases, with 9 bases left in between. This CDR3 is built from 13 residues. CDR1 is SGHRS, CDR2 YFSETQ, per germline.